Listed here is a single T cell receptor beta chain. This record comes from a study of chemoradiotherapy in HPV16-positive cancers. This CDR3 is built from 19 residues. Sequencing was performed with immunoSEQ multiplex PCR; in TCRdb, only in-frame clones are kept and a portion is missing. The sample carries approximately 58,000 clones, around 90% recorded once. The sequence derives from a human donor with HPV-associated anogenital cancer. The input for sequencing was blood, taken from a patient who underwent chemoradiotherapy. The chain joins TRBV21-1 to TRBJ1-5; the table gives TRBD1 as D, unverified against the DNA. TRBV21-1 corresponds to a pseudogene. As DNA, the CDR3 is TGTGCCACCAGCCGATCTGATTCAGACAGGGGGAATAGCAATCAGCCCCAGCATTTT. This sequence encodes CATSRSDSDRGNSNQPQHF.